The present T cell receptor (beta chain) was sequenced within a study of blood T cell repertoires in COVID-19. Sequencing used immunoSEQ multiplex PCR; TCRdb keeps in-frame clones, though not all of them. The sample has some 260,000 clones; around 90% are singletons. Germline CDR1 SGHAT, CDR2 FQDESV (reference sequence). This CDR3 is built from 13 residues. Trimming pared 5 bases from V and 2 bases from J, leaving 10 bases between. Material for sequencing was peripheral blood. This receptor was obtained from a human donor in a cohort sampled during active COVID-19. J is TRBJ2-7 and V is TRBV11-1; a weak D match, TRBD2 (6 bases). This chain's CDR3 is CASSRRGAYEQYF. DNA for the CDR3: TGTGCCAGCAGCCGGAGGGGCGCCTACGAGCAGTACTTC.